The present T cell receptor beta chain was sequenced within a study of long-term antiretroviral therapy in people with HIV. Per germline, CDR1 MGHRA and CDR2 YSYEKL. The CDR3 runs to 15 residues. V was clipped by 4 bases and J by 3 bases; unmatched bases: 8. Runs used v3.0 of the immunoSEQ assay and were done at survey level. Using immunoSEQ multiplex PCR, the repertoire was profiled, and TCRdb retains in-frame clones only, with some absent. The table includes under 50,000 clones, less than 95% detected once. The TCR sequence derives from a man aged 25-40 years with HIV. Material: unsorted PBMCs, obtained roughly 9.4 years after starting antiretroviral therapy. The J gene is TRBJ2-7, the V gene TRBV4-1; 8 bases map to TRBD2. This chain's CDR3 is CASSREAGGSYEQYF. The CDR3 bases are TGCGCCAGCAGCCGAGAGGCGGGGGGAAGCTACGAGCAGTACTTC.